One sample yielded the 23 T cell receptor beta chains listed below, sequenced in a study of cytomegalovirus exposure and HLA in healthy donors. Vbeta (60) and Jbeta (13) primers were used in the PCR. Using immunoSEQ multiplex PCR, the repertoire was profiled, and TCRdb retains in-frame clones only, with some absent. The sample consists of about 270,000 clones, roughly 70% of them appearing once. Sequencing was performed on PBMCs. The receptors stem from a female donor in good health and CMV-seronegative.

The chain joins TRBV29-1 to TRBJ2-7; 8 bases are a match to TRBD2. Germline loops: CDR1 SQVTM, CDR2 ANQGSEA. The V segment lost 0 bases and the J segment 7 bases; nucleotides outside the gene matches: 5. This CDR3 has 13 residues. The CDR3: CSVEEGRGGEQYF. The CDR3 DNA is TGCAGCGTTGAAGAGGGACGGGGGGGGGAGCAGTACTTC.

This chain joins TRBV6-5 and TRBJ2-1; 9 positions match TRBD2. CDR3 size: 15 residues. CDR1 is MNHEY and CDR2 is SVGAGI in the germline V gene. Trimming removed 2 bases from V and 7 bases from J; junction bases left unmatched: 6. The DNA for the CDR3 is TGTGCCAGCAGTTACATAAGCGGGAGGAGGAATGAGCAGTTCTTC. This sequence encodes CASSYISGRRNEQFF.

A word on this clone: An end of the junction differs from the germline gene, which may be a read error. The chain has TRBV11-2 and TRBJ2-7; 11 nucleotides match TRBD2. In germline, CDR1 is SGHAT, CDR2 FQNNGV. CDR3 length equals 11 residues. The CDR3 loop is CASSFSGRAHF. The CDR3 region has the DNA TGTGCCAGCAGCTTTAGCGGGAGGGCCCACTTC.

This clone has just a few counts. The chain uses TRBV28 and TRBJ1-4; possibly TRBD1 for D (6 bases). Germline V CDR1 and CDR2: MDHEN, SYDVKM. CDR3 length equals 15 residues. Trimming left V 2 bases short and J 7 bases short, with 14 bases between. For the CDR3, the DNA is TGTGCCAGCAGTTTAAGGGCAGGGGATCCTGAAAAACTGTTTTTT. Translating it yields CASSLRAGDPEKLFF.

The rearrangement links TRBV5-4 to TRBJ1-2, with TRBD1 matching 10 bases. Germline lookup yields CDR1 SGHNT and CDR2 YYREEE (reference sequence). This CDR3 is 16 amino acids long. Trimming took 4 bases from V and 8 from J; bases not matched to a gene: 14. The CDR3: CASSKRSGTGAPGYTF. CDR3 DNA sequence: TGTGCCAGCAGCAAACGTTCCGGGACAGGGGCTCCCGGCTACACCTTC.

Remarks on this clone: Mismatch with germline at one junction end may stem from a read error. This chain links TRBV7-3 with TRBJ1-6, with unresolved D. The CDR3 has 12 amino acids. Germline lookup yields CDR1 SGHTA and CDR2 FQGTGA. CDR3 sequence: CASSSNNSPLHF. CDR3 coding DNA: TGTGCCAGCAGCTCCAATAATTCACCCCTCCACTTT.

The rearrangement uses TRBV5-1 and TRBJ1-1; 12 bases fit TRBD1. V lost 3 bases, J lost 8 bases, and 5 bases stayed unmatched. The CDR3 is 14 amino acids. Germline CDR1 reads SGHRS; CDR2 reads YFSETQ. For the CDR3, the DNA is TGCGCCAGCAGCTCCGGGACAGGGGGCGCAGAAGCTTTCTTT. Translating it yields CASSSGTGGAEAFF.

The chain joins TRBV7-9 to TRBJ2-2, with D maybe TRBD2 (5 bases). The V end lost 3 bases, the J end lost 3 bases, and 5 bases lay between the germline ends. The CDR3 contains 13 residues. CDR1 SEHNR and CDR2 FQNEAQ come from the germline V gene (reference sequence). CDR3 amino acids: CASSLGDTGELFF. Here the CDR3 DNA reads TGTGCCAGCAGCTTGGGAGACACCGGGGAGCTGTTTTTT.

The chain uses TRBV11-2 and TRBJ2-7; 7 bases are shared with TRBD1. Trimming removed 5 bases from V and 2 bases from J; junction bases left unmatched: 9. Looked up from germline, CDR1 is SGHAT and CDR2 is FQNNGV. The CDR3 is 15 amino acids. The CDR3 is CASSPGTVFTYEQYF. The CDR3 region has the DNA TGTGCCAGCAGCCCCGGGACAGTTTTTACCTACGAGCAGTACTTC.

The chain joins TRBV2 to TRBJ1-1; D unclear. The V gene lost 6 bases and the J gene lost 0 bases, with 14 bases spanning the gap. The CDR3 length is 15 residues. CDR1 and CDR2 (germline): SNHLY, FYNNEI. DNA for the CDR3: TGTGCCAGCAGAGCGTTCCCTGAAATGAACACTGAAGCTTTCTTT. Protein sequence: CASRAFPEMNTEAFF.

The chain recombines TRBV4-1 with TRBJ1-5; TRBD1 agrees at 7 bases. There are 15 residues in the CDR3. The germline V gene encodes CDR1 MGHRA and CDR2 YSYEKL. J was trimmed by 7 bases and V by 0 bases; bases with no gene match: 6. In nucleotides, the CDR3 is TGCGCCAGCAGCCAAGACCCGACAGGGTACCAGCCCCAGCATTTT. It translates to CASSQDPTGYQPQHF.

In this sample, this clone turned up a few times. One end of the junction is discordant with germline, which a read error may explain. This chain uses TRBV7-8 with TRBJ1-1; D ambiguous. CDR1 SGHVS and CDR2 FQNEAQ come from the germline V gene. This CDR3 has 11 amino acids. CDR3 bases: TGTGCCAGCAGCTTAGGCAGGTGGGCGATCTTT. Its protein product is CASSLGRWAIF.

The chain is built from TRBV29-1 and TRBJ2-5, with TRBD2 matching over 10 bases. Germline V lookup: CDR1 SQVTM, CDR2 ANQGSEA. The CDR3 covers 14 residues. Germline trimming cut 6 bases from V and 0 bases from J; bases unmatched to any gene: 4. CDR3 residues: CSVVLAGHQETQYF. The CDR3 nucleotides read TGCAGCGTCGTACTAGCGGGACACCAAGAGACCCAGTACTTC. The complete variable domain, with remaining parts taken from reference TRBV29-1 and TRBJ2-5, reads SAVISQKPSRDICQRGTSLTIQCQVDSQVTMMFWYRQQPGQSLTLIATANQGSEATYESGFVIDKFPISRPNLTFSTLTVSNMSPEDSSIYLCSVVLAGHQETQYFGPGTRLLVL.

The chain recombines TRBV27 with TRBJ2-7; 13 nucleotides match TRBD2. CDR3 size: 14 residues. Unmatched junction bases numbered 2, after V lost 6 bases and J lost 3 bases. CDR1 and CDR2 from the germline V gene are MNHEY and SMNVEV (reference sequence). CDR3 sequence: CASRRLAGGYEQYF. CDR3 nucleotide sequence: TGTGCCAGCAGGAGACTAGCGGGAGGCTACGAGCAGTACTTC.

J is TRBJ2-1 and V is TRBV11-3, with D maybe TRBD2 (6 bases). The CDR3 runs 15 residues. Looked up from germline, CDR1 is SGHNT and CDR2 is YENEEA. Trimming removed 8 bases at V and 8 bases at J, with 22 bases between. The CDR3 DNA sequence: TGTGCCAGCGCCGTGGGGACTGGTCCTACCCATGAGCAGTTCTTC. Its translation is CASAVGTGPTHEQFF.

The CDR3 bases are TGTGCCAGCAGCGTAGGTTTGGCCGAGGGGCAGTTCTTC. This translates into CASSVGLAEGQFF. The chain carries TRBV9 and TRBJ2-1; maybe TRBD2 (5 bases). There are 13 residues in the CDR3. The V end was cut by 0 bases, the J end by 12 bases, with 13 bases between. Germline V gives CDR1 SGDLS, CDR2 YYNGEE.

Only a few counts were recorded for this clone. The chain joins TRBV4-2 to TRBJ2-1, with 12 bases identical to TRBD1. Unmatched junction bases numbered 3, after V lost 0 bases and J lost 6 bases. CDR1 is LGHNA and CDR2 is YNFKEQ in the germline V gene. This CDR3 spans 16 amino acids. CDR3 nucleotide sequence: TGTGCCAGCAGCCAAGATCCGGGACAGGGGGCCAATGAGCAGTTCTTC. This codes for CASSQDPGQGANEQFF.

The chain joins TRBV6-6 to TRBJ2-5, with D possibly TRBD2 on 6 matching bases. Germline values: CDR1 MNHNY, CDR2 SVGAGI (reference sequence). CDR3 length: 14 amino acids. V was trimmed by 1 base and J by 9 bases, leaving 15 bases between them. The CDR3 is CASSYWRDSEAQYF. In nucleotides, the CDR3 is TGTGCCAGCAGTTACTGGAGGGATTCGGAGGCCCAGTACTTC.

This sequence joins TRBV9 and TRBJ2-1; possible D gene TRBD2, 6 bases. The germline CDR1 and CDR2 sequences are SGDLS and YYNGEE. The CDR3 has 14 amino acids. The V and J ends lost 4 bases and 6 bases respectively, with 14 bases between them. CDR3 protein: CASSRLASLNEQFF. DNA of the CDR3: TGTGCCAGCAGCCGTCTAGCGAGCCTCAATGAGCAGTTCTTC.

The V and J genes are TRBV6-5 and TRBJ1-5; TRBD1 is a possible D gene (6 bases). Trimming removed 6 bases at V and 2 bases at J, with 11 bases between. The CDR3 length is 14 residues. CDR1 and CDR2 (germline): MNHEY, SVGAGI. CDR3 sequence (DNA): TGTGCCAGCAGGGGGGCCCGAGGCAATCAGCCCCAGCATTTT. This encodes CASRGARGNQPQHF.

J is TRBJ2-2 and V is TRBV5-1; TRBD1 matches at 9 bases. Losses at the gene ends were 1 base for V and 3 bases for J; bases not matched to a gene: 7. Germline V gene lookup returns CDR1 SGHRS and CDR2 YFSETQ. The CDR3 is made up of 17 amino acids. CDR3 loop: CASSLKGGTGYTGELFF. CDR3 in DNA: TGCGCCAGCAGCTTGAAGGGCGGGACAGGGTACACCGGGGAGCTGTTTTTT.

The chain's CDR3 is CASSSDTGELFF. As DNA, the CDR3 is TGTGCCAGCTCCTCCGACACCGGGGAGCTGTTTTTT. The J gene is TRBJ2-2, the V gene TRBV6-5; D not resolved. The CDR3 totals 12 residues. The V end lost 8 bases, the J end lost 3 bases, and 7 bases lay between the germline ends. Germline assignment: CDR1 MNHEY and CDR2 SVGAGI.

The chain carries TRBV13 and TRBJ2-7; D is ambiguous. Trimming shortened V by 5 bases and J by 0 bases, and 11 bases separated the two germline ends. The length of the CDR3 is 14 residues. Germline assignment: CDR1 PRHDT and CDR2 FYEKMQ (reference sequence). This CDR3 reads CASSPRGSSYEQYF. CDR3 nucleotides: TGTGCCAGCAGCCCCCGAGGTAGCTCCTACGAGCAGTACTTC.